This entry describes one T cell receptor (beta chain). The target antigen is unknown. The data were obtained in a study of CD4+ T cells in melanoma. Study findings and constraints: Neoantigen-specific CD4+ T cells in melanoma reportedly had diverse differentiation states. CD8+ T cell, macrophage and B cell function reportedly correlated with neoantigen-specific CD4+ T cells.

The CDR3 covers 15 residues. V lost 4 bases to trimming and J lost 8 bases, with 21 bases between them. Germline CDR1 is SGDLS and CDR2 is YYNGEE. Only in-frame clones appear in the TCRdb table, and some are missing; sequencing was by immunoSEQ multiplex PCR. Of roughly 16,000 clones listed, roughly three quarters are singletons. Input material: cells from a culture (not recorded whether cultured in vitro). The V gene is TRBV9, the J gene TRBJ1-2; D remains unclear. The receptor's source is a human donor with melanoma. The CDR3 coding sequence is TGTGCCAGCAGCTCGCTGGTGGACGGGCTCTACGGCTACACCTTC. It translates to CASSSLVDGLYGYTF.